This entry describes one T cell receptor (beta chain). Its antigen is unknown. From germline, CDR1 is SGHRS and CDR2 YFSETQ. Losses at the gene ends were 0 bases for V and 4 bases for J; bases not matched to a gene: 9. This CDR3 spans 17 amino acids. These data belong to a study of T cells in Graves' hyperthyroidism and ophthalmopathy. Across the whole study: The authors collected peripheral blood at initial diagnosis, before any treatment. Overall study findings and caveats: Using 13 V-J features, a model discriminated ophthalmopathy from stable hyperthyroidism.

TCR beta CDR3 regions were amplified from RNA transcripts. HTBI primers drove first-round RT-PCR of the TCR CDR3. TCRdb ran MiXCR on the multiplex PCR reads and lists one entry per CDR3 protein. The table shows about 130,000 distinct CDR3 sequences, with roughly a fifth occurring only once. This receptor was identified in a woman between 50 and 59 years old with Graves' hyperthyroidism that later progressed to Graves' ophthalmopathy. Sequencing was performed on blood. This rearrangement joins TRBV5-1 to TRBJ2-3; TRBD2 agrees at 9 bases. The DNA of the CDR3 is TGCGCCAGCAGCTTGGGTCTCCTAGCGGGAAGGGCAGATACGCAGTATTTT. It specifies CASSLGLLAGRADTQYF.